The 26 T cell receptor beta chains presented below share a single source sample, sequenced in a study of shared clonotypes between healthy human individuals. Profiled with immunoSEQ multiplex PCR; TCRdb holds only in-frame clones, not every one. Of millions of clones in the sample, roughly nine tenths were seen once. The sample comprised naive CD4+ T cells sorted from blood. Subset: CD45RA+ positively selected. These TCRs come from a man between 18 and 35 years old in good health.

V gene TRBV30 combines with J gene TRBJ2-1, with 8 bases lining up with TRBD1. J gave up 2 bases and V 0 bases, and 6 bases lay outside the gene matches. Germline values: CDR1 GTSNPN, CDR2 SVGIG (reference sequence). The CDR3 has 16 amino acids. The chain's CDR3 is CAWSVMGRGPYNEQFF. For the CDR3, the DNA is TGTGCCTGGAGTGTAATGGGCAGGGGGCCCTACAATGAGCAGTTCTTC. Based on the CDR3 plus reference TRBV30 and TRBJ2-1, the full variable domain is SQTIHQWPATLVQPVGSPLSLECTVEGTSNPNLYWYRQAAGRGLQLLFYSVGIGQISSEVPQNLSASRPQDRQFILSSKKLLLSDSGFYLCAWSVMGRGPYNEQFFGPGTRLTVL.

CDR3 sequence: CASTFASWGYTF. Here the CDR3 DNA reads TGTGCCAGCACCTTCGCAAGTTGGGGCTACACCTTC. J is TRBJ1-2 and V is TRBV7-2, with D unclear. V lost 7 bases, J lost 8 bases, and 14 bases lay in between. CDR3 length: 12 residues. CDR1 is SGHTA and CDR2 is FQGNSA in the germline V gene.

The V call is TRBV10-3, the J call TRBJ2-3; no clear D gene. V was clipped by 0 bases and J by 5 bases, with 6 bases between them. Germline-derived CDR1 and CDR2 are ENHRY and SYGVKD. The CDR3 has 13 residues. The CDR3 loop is CAISESTLDTQYF. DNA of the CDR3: TGTGCCATCAGTGAGTCAACCCTAGATACGCAGTATTTT.

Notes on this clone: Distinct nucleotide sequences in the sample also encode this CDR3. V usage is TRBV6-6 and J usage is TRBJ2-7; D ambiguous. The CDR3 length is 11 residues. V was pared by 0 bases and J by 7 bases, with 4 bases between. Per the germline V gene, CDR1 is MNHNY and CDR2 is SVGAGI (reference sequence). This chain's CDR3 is CASSYSGEQYF. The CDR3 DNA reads TGTGCCAGCAGTTACTCGGGAGAGCAGTACTTC.

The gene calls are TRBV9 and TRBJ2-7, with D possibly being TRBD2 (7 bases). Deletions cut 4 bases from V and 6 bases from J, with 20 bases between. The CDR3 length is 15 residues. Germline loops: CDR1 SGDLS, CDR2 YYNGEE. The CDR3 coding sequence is TGTGCCAGCAGCAGGGGGGGGTCACCCCCCCTCGAGCAGTACTTC. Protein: CASSRGGSPPLEQYF.

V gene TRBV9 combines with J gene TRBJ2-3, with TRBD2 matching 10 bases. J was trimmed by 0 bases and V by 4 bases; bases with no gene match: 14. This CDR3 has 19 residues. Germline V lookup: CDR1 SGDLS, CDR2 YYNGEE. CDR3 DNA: TGTGCCAGCAGCCCGAGCGGGGTTAGCGGGAGGATCAGCACAGATACGCAGTATTTT. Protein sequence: CASSPSGVSGRISTDTQYF.

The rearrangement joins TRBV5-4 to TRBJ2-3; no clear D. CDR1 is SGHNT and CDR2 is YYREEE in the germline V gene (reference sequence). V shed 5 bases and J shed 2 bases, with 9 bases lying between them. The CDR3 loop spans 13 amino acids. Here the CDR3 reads CASRLESTDTQYF. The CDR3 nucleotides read TGTGCCAGCAGACTTGAGTCCACAGATACGCAGTATTTT.

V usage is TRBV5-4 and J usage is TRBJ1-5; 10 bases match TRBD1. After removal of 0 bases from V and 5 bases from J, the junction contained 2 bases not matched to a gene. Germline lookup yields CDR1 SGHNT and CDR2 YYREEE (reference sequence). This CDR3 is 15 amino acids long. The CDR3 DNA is TGTGCCAGCAGCTTGGGTGGGACAGGGGATCAGCCCCAGCATTTT. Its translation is CASSLGGTGDQPQHF.

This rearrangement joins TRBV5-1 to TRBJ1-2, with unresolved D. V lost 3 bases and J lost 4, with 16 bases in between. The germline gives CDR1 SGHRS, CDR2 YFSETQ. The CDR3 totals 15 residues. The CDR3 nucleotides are TGCGCCAGCAGCTCCAACACCGTCGAGAGCTATGGCTACACCTTC. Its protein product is CASSSNTVESYGYTF. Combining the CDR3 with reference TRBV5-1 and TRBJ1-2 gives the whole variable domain KAGVTQTPRYLIKTRGQQVTLSCSPISGHRSVSWYQQTPGQGLQFLFEYFSETQRNKGNFPGRFSGRQFSNSRSEMNVSTLELGDSALYLCASSSNTVESYGYTFGSGTRLTVV.

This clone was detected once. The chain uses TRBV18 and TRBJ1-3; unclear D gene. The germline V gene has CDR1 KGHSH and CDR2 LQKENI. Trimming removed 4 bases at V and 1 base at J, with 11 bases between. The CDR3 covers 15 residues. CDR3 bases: TGTGCCAGCTCACAGAATGTGGGGTCTGGAAACACCATATATTTT. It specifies CASSQNVGSGNTIYF. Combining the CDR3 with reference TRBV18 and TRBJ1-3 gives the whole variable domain NAGVMQNPRHLVRRRGQEARLRCSPMKGHSHVYWYRQLPEEGLKFMVYLQKENIIDESGMPKERFSAEFPKEGPSILRIQQVVRGDSAAYFCASSQNVGSGNTIYFGEGSWLTVV.

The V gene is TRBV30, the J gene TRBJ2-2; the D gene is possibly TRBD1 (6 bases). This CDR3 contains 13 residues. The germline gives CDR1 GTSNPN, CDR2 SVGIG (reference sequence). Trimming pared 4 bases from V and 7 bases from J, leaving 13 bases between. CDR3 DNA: TGTGCCTGGACCACAGGGCTTGGCGGGGAGCTGTTTTTT. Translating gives CAWTTGLGGELFF.

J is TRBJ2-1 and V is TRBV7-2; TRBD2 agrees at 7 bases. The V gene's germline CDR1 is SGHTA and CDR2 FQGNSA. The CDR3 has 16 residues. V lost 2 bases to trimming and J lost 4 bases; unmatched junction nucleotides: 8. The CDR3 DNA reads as TGTGCCAGCAGCTTAAATAGCGGGCAAACTTACAATGAGCAGTTCTTC. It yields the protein CASSLNSGQTYNEQFF.

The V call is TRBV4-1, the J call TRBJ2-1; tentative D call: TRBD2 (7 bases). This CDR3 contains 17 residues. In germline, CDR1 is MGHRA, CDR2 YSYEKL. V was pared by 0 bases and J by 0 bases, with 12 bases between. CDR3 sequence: CASSQEGASGSYNEQFF. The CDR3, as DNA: TGCGCCAGCAGCCAAGAGGGGGCTAGCGGCTCCTACAATGAGCAGTTCTTC.

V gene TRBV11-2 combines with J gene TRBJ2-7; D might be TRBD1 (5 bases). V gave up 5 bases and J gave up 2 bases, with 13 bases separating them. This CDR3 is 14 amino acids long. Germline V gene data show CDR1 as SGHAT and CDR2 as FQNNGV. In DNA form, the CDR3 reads TGTGCCAGCAGCCCCTACGACAGAACCTACGAGCAGTACTTC. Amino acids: CASSPYDRTYEQYF.

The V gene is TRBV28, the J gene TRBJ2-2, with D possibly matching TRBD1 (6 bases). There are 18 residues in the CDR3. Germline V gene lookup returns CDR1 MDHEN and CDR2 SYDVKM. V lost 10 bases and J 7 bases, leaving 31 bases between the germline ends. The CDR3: CANDRDTQSPVKHGELFF. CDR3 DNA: TGTGCCAATGACCGGGACACTCAAAGTCCCGTTAAGCACGGGGAGCTGTTTTTT.

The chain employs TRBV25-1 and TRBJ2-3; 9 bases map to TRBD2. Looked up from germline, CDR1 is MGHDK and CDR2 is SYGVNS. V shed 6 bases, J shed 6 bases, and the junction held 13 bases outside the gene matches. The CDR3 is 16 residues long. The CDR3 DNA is TGTGCCAGCAGCGGTTATAGCGGGAGTAAACGGGATACGCAGTATTTT. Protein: CASSGYSGSKRDTQYF.

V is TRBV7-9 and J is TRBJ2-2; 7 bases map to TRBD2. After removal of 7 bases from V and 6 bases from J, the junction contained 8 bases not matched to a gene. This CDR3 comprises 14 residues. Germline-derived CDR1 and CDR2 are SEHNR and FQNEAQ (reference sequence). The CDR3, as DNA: TGTGCCAGCACCGCCCGACTAGCCCCCGGGGAGCTGTTTTTT. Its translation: CASTARLAPGELFF. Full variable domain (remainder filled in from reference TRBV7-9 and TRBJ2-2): DTGVSQNPRHKITKRGQNVTFRCDPISEHNRLYWYRQTLGQGPEFLTYFQNEAQLEKSRLLSDRFSAERPKGSFSTLEIQRTEQGDSAMYLCASTARLAPGELFFGEGSRLTVL.

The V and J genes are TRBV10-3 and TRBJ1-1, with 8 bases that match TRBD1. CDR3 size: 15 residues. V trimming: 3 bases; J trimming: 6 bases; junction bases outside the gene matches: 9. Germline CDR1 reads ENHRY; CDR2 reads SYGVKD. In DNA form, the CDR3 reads TGTGCCATCAGTGACCCAGGACAGGGAGTCGCTGAAGCTTTCTTT. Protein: CAISDPGQGVAEAFF.

CDR3 loop: CASSRRGEVTSKNEKLFF. The CDR3 DNA is TGTGCCAGCAGCCGGCGGGGCGAGGTAACCTCCAAAAATGAAAAACTGTTTTTT. This chain joins TRBV28 and TRBJ1-4; D is possibly TRBD1 (5 bases). The CDR3 is 18 residues long. Trimming stripped 6 bases from V and 5 bases from J, with 25 bases between. Germline loops: CDR1 MDHEN, CDR2 SYDVKM.

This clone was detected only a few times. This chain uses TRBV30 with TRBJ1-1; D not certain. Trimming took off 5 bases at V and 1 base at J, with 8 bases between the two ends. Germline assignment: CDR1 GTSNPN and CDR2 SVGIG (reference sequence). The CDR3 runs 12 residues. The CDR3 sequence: CAWGAWNTEAFF. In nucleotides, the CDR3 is TGTGCCTGGGGCGCATGGAACACTGAAGCTTTCTTT.

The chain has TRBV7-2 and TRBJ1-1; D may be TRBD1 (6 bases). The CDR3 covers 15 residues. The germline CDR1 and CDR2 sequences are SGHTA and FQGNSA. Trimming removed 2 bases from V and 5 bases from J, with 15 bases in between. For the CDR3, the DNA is TGTGCCAGCAGCTTACATTCAGGGGCGATTACTGAAGCTTTCTTT. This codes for CASSLHSGAITEAFF.

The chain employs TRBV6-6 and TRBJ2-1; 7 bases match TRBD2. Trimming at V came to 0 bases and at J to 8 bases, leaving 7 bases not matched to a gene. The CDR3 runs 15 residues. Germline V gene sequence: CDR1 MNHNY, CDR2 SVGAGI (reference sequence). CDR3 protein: CASSYSGGGGHEQFF. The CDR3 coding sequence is TGTGCCAGCAGTTACTCCGGCGGGGGAGGCCATGAGCAGTTCTTC.

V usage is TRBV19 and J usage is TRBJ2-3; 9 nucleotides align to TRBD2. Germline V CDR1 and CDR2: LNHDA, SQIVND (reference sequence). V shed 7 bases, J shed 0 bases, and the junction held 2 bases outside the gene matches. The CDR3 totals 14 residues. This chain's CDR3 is CASNLAGSTDTQYF. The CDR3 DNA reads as TGTGCCAGTAATCTAGCGGGGAGCACAGATACGCAGTATTTT.

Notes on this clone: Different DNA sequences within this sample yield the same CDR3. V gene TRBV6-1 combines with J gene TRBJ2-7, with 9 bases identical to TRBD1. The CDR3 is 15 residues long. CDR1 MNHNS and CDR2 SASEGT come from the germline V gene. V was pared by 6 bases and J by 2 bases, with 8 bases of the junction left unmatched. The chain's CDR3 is CASRETGTGTYEQYF. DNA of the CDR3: TGTGCCAGCAGGGAAACCGGGACAGGGACCTACGAGCAGTACTTC.

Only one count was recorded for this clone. The CDR3 DNA reads as TGTGCCAGCAGCCAGACAGGGCAGGTGGGGGAGACCCAGTACTTC. It encodes CASSQTGQVGETQYF. The gene calls are TRBV7-2 and TRBJ2-5; 7 bases are a match to TRBD1. The CDR3 has 15 amino acids. Germline CDR1 and CDR2: SGHTA and FQGNSA. The junction had 11 bases not matched to a gene; V was cut back by 5 bases and J by 5 bases.

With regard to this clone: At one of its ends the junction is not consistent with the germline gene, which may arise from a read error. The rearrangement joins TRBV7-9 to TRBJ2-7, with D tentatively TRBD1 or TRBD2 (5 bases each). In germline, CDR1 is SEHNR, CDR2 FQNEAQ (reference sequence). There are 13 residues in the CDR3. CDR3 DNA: TGTGCCAGCAGCCCGGAGGCTACGGGACGGCGTTCCTTC. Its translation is CASSPEATGRRSF.